These 22 T cell receptor beta chains originate from one sample sequenced in a study of beta chain features in type 1 diabetes. Findings and limits, study-wide: Among all four CD4+ subsets, Type 1 diabetes patients had TCRB CDR3s that were moderately but significantly shorter.

The sequenced template was cDNA made from the entire isolated RNA. Clones were read by immunoSEQ multiplex PCR, and TCRdb kept only the in-frame ones, dropping some. The data show hundreds of thousands of clones, 15% seen once. Which antigens these TCRs recognize remains unknown. The sequenced sample was naive CD4+ T cells from blood. Receptors originate from a man younger than 30 with type 1 diabetes.

J is TRBJ2-2 and V is TRBV5-1, with D possibly TRBD1 on 5 matching bases. The germline V gene encodes CDR1 SGHRS and CDR2 YFSETQ. This CDR3 comprises 14 residues. V dropped 4 bases and J dropped 4 bases, with 11 bases sitting between them. This chain's CDR3 is CASSPGQPTGELFF. The CDR3 DNA follows: TGCGCCAGCAGCCCCGGACAACCCACCGGGGAGCTGTTTTTT.

This chain uses TRBV28 with TRBJ2-7; D gene ambiguous. Germline CDR1 and CDR2: MDHEN and SYDVKM. Trimming took 6 bases from V and 4 from J, leaving 7 bases between them. The CDR3 totals 11 residues. The CDR3 region has the DNA TGTGCCAGCAGCTCTTTGTACGAGCAGTACTTC. Residues: CASSSLYEQYF.

This clone was counted between two and nine times. The chain links TRBV4-1 to TRBJ2-7; 7 bases line up with TRBD1. Germline V CDR1 and CDR2: MGHRA, YSYEKL. This CDR3 has 14 amino acids. Trimming removed 1 base from V and 3 bases from J; junction bases left unmatched: 3. The CDR3 is CASSQGQGYYEQYF. CDR3 DNA sequence: TGCGCCAGCAGCCAAGGACAGGGCTACTACGAGCAGTACTTC.

The rearrangement links TRBV28 to TRBJ2-2; D not certain. The germline CDR1 and CDR2 sequences are MDHEN and SYDVKM. The ends were cut back, 1 base at V and 5 bases at J, with 11 bases in the middle. There are 15 residues in the CDR3. For the CDR3, the DNA is TGTGCCAGCAGTTTATTCCGGGTTGGGACCGGGGAGCTGTTTTTT. The encoded protein is CASSLFRVGTGELFF.

V gene TRBV2 combines with J gene TRBJ1-2; no clear D gene. Trimming stripped 6 bases from V and 3 bases from J, with 11 bases between. This CDR3 is built from 13 residues. Germline CDR1 SNHLY, CDR2 FYNNEI. In DNA form, the CDR3 reads TGTGCCAGCAGGGCTGACACCTACTATGGCTACACCTTC. The encoded protein is CASRADTYYGYTF. Variable domain in full (rest from reference TRBV2 and TRBJ1-2): EPEVTQTPSHQVTQMGQEVILRCVPISNHLYFYWYRQILGQKVEFLVSFYNNEISEKSEIFDDQFSVERPDGSNFTLKIRSTKLEDSAMYFCASRADTYYGYTFGSGTRLTVV.

Points on this clone: The junction does not match germline at one end; this may be a read error. This chain joins TRBV4-3 and TRBJ1-5; no firm D call. CDR1 and CDR2 (germline): LGHNA, YSLEER. This CDR3 contains 15 residues. The CDR3 sequence is CASSQERISYQPQHF. The CDR3 nucleotides read TGCGCCAGCAGCCAAGAACGAATTAGCTATCAGCCCCAGCATTTT.

This clone was picked up a small number of times. V usage is TRBV9 and J usage is TRBJ2-4, with D tentatively TRBD2 (7 bases). V was shortened by 6 bases and J by 4 bases, with 14 bases between the two germline ends. Germline V CDR1 and CDR2: SGDLS, YYNGEE. CDR3 length equals 14 residues. For the CDR3, the DNA is TGTGCCAGCAACTCGGGGGGCGCAAAAAACATTCAGTACTTC. The encoded protein is CASNSGGAKNIQYF.

This clone appeared a few times. The chain carries TRBV7-8 and TRBJ2-7, with 9 bases that match TRBD2. V was clipped by 5 bases and J by 1 base; unmatched bases: 9. Germline V gene data show CDR1 as SGHVS and CDR2 as FQNEAQ. This CDR3 contains 16 residues. The CDR3 DNA reads TGTGCCAGCAGCCCAACCGGGACTAGCTCTTCCTACGAGCAGTACTTC. Encoded protein: CASSPTGTSSSYEQYF. Full variable domain (rest looked up from reference TRBV7-8 and TRBJ2-7): GAGVSQSPRYKVAKRGQDVALRCDPISGHVSLFWYQQALGQGPEFLTYFQNEAQLDKSGLPSDRFFAERPEGSVSTLKIQRTQQEDSAVYLCASSPTGTSSSYEQYFGPGTRLTVT.

This clone was found a few times. DNA for the CDR3: TGTGCCAGCAGTCCCCCCGGGACAACTTACGAGCAGTACTTC. This codes for CASSPPGTTYEQYF. V and J are TRBV28 and TRBJ2-7, with D possibly TRBD1 on 6 matching bases. This CDR3 is 14 amino acids long. Trimming removed 5 bases at V and 4 bases at J, with 15 bases between. Germline CDR1 and CDR2: MDHEN and SYDVKM.

V gene TRBV2 combines with J gene TRBJ1-2; no reliable D call. The CDR3 loop spans 12 amino acids. Germline V gives CDR1 SNHLY, CDR2 FYNNEI. The V end was cut by 4 bases, the J end by 6 bases, with 9 bases between. Here the CDR3 reads CASSGRQDGYTF. CDR3 nucleotides: TGTGCCAGCAGTGGCCGACAAGATGGCTACACCTTC. Drawing the rest from reference TRBV2 and TRBJ1-2, the complete variable domain is EPEVTQTPSHQVTQMGQEVILRCVPISNHLYFYWYRQILGQKVEFLVSFYNNEISEKSEIFDDQFSVERPDGSNFTLKIRSTKLEDSAMYFCASSGRQDGYTFGSGTRLTVV.

The V call is TRBV4-3, the J call TRBJ1-1; D unresolved. Per germline, CDR1 LGHNA and CDR2 YSLEER. V was cut by 0 bases and J by 5 bases, with 13 bases left in between. The CDR3 loop spans 15 amino acids. The CDR3 spells CASSQESGYTTEAFF. CDR3 in DNA: TGCGCCAGCAGCCAAGAAAGTGGTTACACGACTGAAGCTTTCTTT.

This clone has only a few counts. This rearrangement joins TRBV7-2 to TRBJ2-5; D is unresolved. V lost 1 base and J 1 base, leaving 7 bases between the germline ends. CDR3 length: 14 residues. The germline gives CDR1 SGHTA, CDR2 FQGNSA. The DNA of the CDR3 is TGTGCCAGCAGCTTAGTGGGCAGCCAAGAGACCCAGTACTTC. Translating it yields CASSLVGSQETQYF.

The table lists this clone with a few counts. V is TRBV6-5 and J is TRBJ2-7; tentatively, D is TRBD1 (6 bases). Germline-derived CDR1 and CDR2 are MNHEY and SVGAGI. The ends were cut back, 0 bases at V and 4 bases at J, with 13 bases in the middle. The CDR3 has 15 amino acids. In DNA form, the CDR3 reads TGTGCCAGCAGTTACTCCTGGGAGAGGGGGTACGAGCAGTACTTC. Amino acid sequence: CASSYSWERGYEQYF.

The chain has TRBV18 and TRBJ2-7; D possibly corresponds to TRBD1 (5 bases). The CDR3 has 14 residues. Per germline, CDR1 KGHSH and CDR2 LQKENI. The ends were cut back, 2 bases at V and 4 bases at J, with 12 bases in the middle. The CDR3 protein is CASSPAGLLYEQYF. The CDR3 nucleotides read TGTGCCAGCTCACCAGCAGGGCTTCTATACGAGCAGTACTTC.

This clone has only a few counts. The CDR3 loop reads CASSKGQSPDTQYF. CDR3 DNA: TGTGCCAGCAGCAAAGGACAGAGCCCAGATACGCAGTATTTT. The chain employs TRBV7-2 and TRBJ2-3; D perhaps matches TRBD1 (6 bases). The CDR3 contains 14 residues. Deletions cut 5 bases from V and 4 bases from J, with 13 bases between. Germline values: CDR1 SGHTA, CDR2 FQGNSA.

This clone turned up a few times. The V call is TRBV18, the J call TRBJ2-3, with TRBD1 matching over 7 bases. With 5 bases clipped from V and 3 bases from J, the junction kept 8 bases outside the gene matches. CDR3 size: 15 residues. The germline V gene encodes CDR1 KGHSH and CDR2 LQKENI. CDR3 residues: CASSSAPTGTDTQYF. CDR3 DNA sequence: TGTGCCAGCTCATCCGCTCCGACAGGGACAGATACGCAGTATTTT.

This chain links TRBV6-6 with TRBJ1-2; 10 nucleotides agree with TRBD1. The junction had 5 bases not matched to a gene; V was cut back by 2 bases and J by 8 bases. The CDR3 contains 14 residues. From germline, CDR1 is MNHNY and CDR2 SVGAGI (reference sequence). The DNA of the CDR3 is TGTGCCAGCAGTTACCGGGACAGGGGAGGCGGCTACACCTTC. Protein sequence: CASSYRDRGGGYTF.

This chain joins TRBV7-2 and TRBJ1-2; 9 bases map to TRBD1. The CDR3 has 14 amino acids. The J segment lost 2 bases and the V segment lost 10 bases, leaving 8 bases of the junction unmatched. Germline loops: CDR1 SGHTA, CDR2 FQGNSA. The CDR3: CAIVDRGTNYGYTF. CDR3 coding DNA: TGTGCCATCGTTGACAGGGGGACCAACTATGGCTACACCTTC.

This clone was seen only a few times. The rearrangement joins TRBV5-4 to TRBJ1-2; D gene uncertain. Trimming stripped 4 bases from V and 0 bases from J, with 13 bases between. Germline-derived CDR1 and CDR2 are SGHNT and YYREEE (reference sequence). The length of the CDR3 is 15 residues. CDR3 nucleotide sequence: TGTGCCAGCAGCCCGGTCCTCACCGCTAACTATGGCTACACCTTC. Amino acids: CASSPVLTANYGYTF. Filled out from reference TRBV5-4 and TRBJ1-2, the complete variable domain reads ETGVTQSPTHLIKTRGQQVTLRCSSQSGHNTVSWYQQALGQGPQFIFQYYREEENGRGNFPPRFSGLQFPNYSSELNVNALELDDSALYLCASSPVLTANYGYTFGSGTRLTVV.

The chain is built from TRBV7-9 and TRBJ2-3, with a possible D match to TRBD2 (5 bases). Trimming took off 5 bases at V and 2 bases at J, with 23 bases between the two ends. The germline CDR1 and CDR2 sequences are SEHNR and FQNEAQ (reference sequence). The length of the CDR3 is 18 residues. In DNA form, the CDR3 reads TGTGCCAGCAGCATACCCCGACCTTGGGAGCCCTCCACAGATACGCAGTATTTT. The encoded protein is CASSIPRPWEPSTDTQYF.

Only a few counts were recorded for this clone. The V gene is TRBV28, the J gene TRBJ2-7; the D gene is possibly TRBD2 (5 bases). Looked up from germline, CDR1 is MDHEN and CDR2 is SYDVKM. V was shortened by 2 bases and J by 0 bases, with 11 bases between the two germline ends. CDR3 size: 15 residues. For the CDR3, the DNA is TGTGCCAGCAGTTTAAGGAGGAATCGCTCCTACGAGCAGTACTTC. It encodes CASSLRRNRSYEQYF.

This clone has a handful of counts. The V gene is TRBV5-6, the J gene TRBJ1-2; D is possibly TRBD1 (6 bases). Trimming cost V 3 bases and J 0 bases, with 9 bases left between them. The CDR3 covers 14 residues. CDR1 and CDR2 (germline): SGHDT, YYEEEE. This CDR3 reads CASSWTAANYGYTF. In DNA form, the CDR3 reads TGTGCCAGCAGCTGGACAGCAGCTAACTATGGCTACACCTTC.